The 2 T cell receptor beta chains in this list originate from one sample, sequenced in a study of blood T cell repertoires in COVID-19. The protocol was immunoSEQ multiplex PCR, while the TCRdb copy is restricted to in-frame clones and leaves out a portion. The sample holds around 240,000 clones; roughly 86% are singletons and the top ten take about 3.1%. Sequencing input: peripheral blood. Every receptor here comes from a woman aged 25-40 years who had recovered from COVID-19.

The chain carries TRBV21-1 and TRBJ1-2; the table's D call of TRBD1 was not tested on the DNA. TRBV21-1 has pseudogene status. This CDR3 spans 13 amino acids. CDR3 coding DNA: TGTGCCAGCAGCAACAGGGCCCGGACGGGCTACACCTTC. It specifies CASSNRARTGYTF.

J is TRBJ2-2 and V is TRBV19, with D tentatively TRBD2 (5 bases). V lost 3 bases, J lost 3 bases, and 8 bases lay in between. The CDR3 spans 14 residues. Germline CDR1 and CDR2: LNHDA and SQIVND (reference sequence). CDR3 DNA: TGTGCCAGTAGTATCGTCGGGGACACCGGGGAGCTGTTTTTT. Translating gives CASSIVGDTGELFF.